These 31 T cell receptor beta chains share one sample of origin, sequenced in a study of cytomegalovirus exposure and HLA in healthy donors. Amplification used 60 Vbeta primers and 13 Jbeta primers. The data were produced by immunoSEQ multiplex PCR, yet TCRdb's version contains in-frame clones alone and is incomplete. This table has roughly 180,000 clones, under 85% appearing once. Input material: PBMCs. These receptor sequences come from a man between 18 and 35 years old in good health and CMV-seronegative.

The chain is built from TRBV11-3 and TRBJ1-2, with D hard to call. Germline CDR1 and CDR2: SGHNT and YENEEA. V shed 3 bases and J shed 6 bases, with 8 bases lying between them. The length of the CDR3 is 12 residues. CDR3 coding DNA: TGTGCCAGCAGCTTTAGCGGGAATGGCTACACCTTC. Translating it yields CASSFSGNGYTF.

The chain is built from TRBV7-3 and TRBJ1-1; D is perhaps TRBD1 (5 bases). The V end was cut by 8 bases, the J end by 2 bases, with 12 bases between. The CDR3 runs 13 residues. Germline assignment: CDR1 SGHTA and CDR2 FQGTGA. CDR3 protein: CASGSQGNTEAFF. The CDR3 DNA reads as TGTGCCAGCGGCTCCCAGGGAAACACTGAAGCTTTCTTT.

The chain employs TRBV5-1 and TRBJ2-7; TRBD1 matches 8 bases. Germline values: CDR1 SGHRS, CDR2 YFSETQ. V lost 0 bases to trimming and J lost 4 bases; unmatched junction nucleotides: 9. The CDR3 runs to 16 residues. CDR3 region: CASSLGGTGFGYEQYF. CDR3 in DNA: TGCGCCAGCAGCTTGGGGGGGACAGGTTTTGGATACGAGCAGTACTTC. Filled out from reference TRBV5-1 and TRBJ2-7, the complete variable domain reads KAGVTQTPRYLIKTRGQQVTLSCSPISGHRSVSWYQQTPGQGLQFLFEYFSETQRNKGNFPGRFSGRQFSNSRSEMNVSTLELGDSALYLCASSLGGTGFGYEQYFGPGTRLTVT.

This clone appeared a few times. This chain connects TRBV4-2 to TRBJ2-3; D is ambiguous. This CDR3 region has 13 residues. Trimming took 5 bases from V and 4 from J, leaving 10 bases between them. CDR1 is LGHNA, CDR2 YNFKEQ, per germline. DNA of the CDR3: TGTGCCAGCAGCGTATCTGAGGCAGATACGCAGTATTTT. Amino acid sequence: CASSVSEADTQYF.

V and J are TRBV5-4 and TRBJ2-5; maybe TRBD1 (7 bases). CDR3 length: 14 residues. The germline CDR1 and CDR2 sequences are SGHNT and YYREEE (reference sequence). Trimming stripped 1 base from V and 3 bases from J, with 10 bases between. The CDR3 region is CASSLSGGKETQYF. Written as DNA, the CDR3 is TGTGCCAGCAGCTTGTCAGGGGGGAAAGAGACCCAGTACTTC.

The chain couples TRBV4-3 to TRBJ1-1; the D is unclear. The CDR3 consists of 14 residues. CDR1 is LGHNA and CDR2 is YSLEER in the germline V gene. V lost 0 bases and J 4 bases, leaving 9 bases between the germline ends. For the CDR3, the DNA is TGCGCCAGCAGCCAAGAAAGTGGCGGCACTGAAGCTTTCTTT. The encoded protein is CASSQESGGTEAFF.

The sample holds a few counts of this clone. V is TRBV19 and J is TRBJ1-5, with 12 nucleotides matching TRBD1. V trimming: 3 bases; J trimming: 6 bases; junction bases outside the gene matches: 0. This CDR3 contains 14 residues. The V gene's germline CDR1 is LNHDA and CDR2 SQIVND (reference sequence). The CDR3 is CASSMGQGAQPQHF. CDR3 nucleotide sequence: TGTGCCAGTAGTATGGGACAGGGGGCTCAGCCCCAGCATTTT.

V is TRBV7-6 and J is TRBJ1-2, with D maybe TRBD1 (5 bases). CDR1 is SGHVS and CDR2 is FNYEAQ in the germline V gene. Trimming stripped 4 bases from V and 10 bases from J, with 22 bases between. This CDR3 is built from 15 residues. In DNA form, the CDR3 reads TGTGCCAGCAGCTCAAGGCCCAGCGGGACCTCGGACTACACCTTC. Protein product: CASSSRPSGTSDYTF.

CDR3 nucleotides: TGTGCCAGCGTGCTAGGTCGAAGGGAGTATGGCTACACCTTC. This gives the protein CASVLGRREYGYTF. The gene calls are TRBV28 and TRBJ1-2; D not resolved. CDR1 and CDR2 from the germline V gene are MDHEN and SYDVKM. V was pared by 8 bases and J by 5 bases, with 18 bases between. The length of the CDR3 is 14 residues.

J is TRBJ1-5 and V is TRBV7-8; 8 bases map to TRBD1. Germline V gene lookup returns CDR1 SGHVS and CDR2 FQNEAQ. V dropped 5 bases and J dropped 6; count of bases not matched to a gene: 12. The CDR3 loop spans 16 amino acids. CDR3 nucleotide sequence: TGTGCCAGCAGCCCCAGCCGGGACAGGATTGGTCAGCCCCAGCATTTT. It codes for CASSPSRDRIGQPQHF.

The V call is TRBV6-1, the J call TRBJ2-1; 9 nucleotides line up with TRBD2. Germline assignment: CDR1 MNHNS and CDR2 SASEGT. V was pared by 7 bases and J by 7 bases, with 5 bases of the junction left unmatched. This CDR3 spans 13 amino acids. The CDR3 coding sequence is TGTGCCAGCACTTCTACTAGCGGGAATGAGCAGTTCTTC. The encoded protein is CASTSTSGNEQFF.

The rearrangement uses TRBV5-1 and TRBJ2-3; a weak D match, TRBD1 (5 bases). V lost 4 bases and J lost 10, with 13 bases in between. The CDR3 loop spans 12 amino acids. Germline V gives CDR1 SGHRS, CDR2 YFSETQ. CDR3: CASSDRQTSQYF. The CDR3, as DNA: TGCGCCAGCAGCGATAGACAGACGTCGCAGTATTTT.

The chain links TRBV5-1 to TRBJ1-1; tentative D call: TRBD1 (5 bases). V lost 4 bases and J 0 bases, leaving 16 bases between the germline ends. CDR3 length equals 16 residues. Germline-derived CDR1 and CDR2 are SGHRS and YFSETQ. CDR3 bases: TGCGCCAGCAGCCAACACTTGGGGGGGGTGAACACTGAAGCTTTCTTT. This encodes CASSQHLGGVNTEAFF.

The V call is TRBV27, the J call TRBJ2-7; TRBD1 matches at 7 bases. Germline V lookup: CDR1 MNHEY, CDR2 SMNVEV (reference sequence). CDR3 length equals 14 residues. With 5 bases clipped from V and 4 bases from J, the junction kept 8 bases outside the gene matches. CDR3 loop: CASSDREYHYEQYF. The CDR3 DNA reads TGTGCCAGCAGTGACAGGGAATACCATTACGAGCAGTACTTC.

On this clone: This specimen includes other DNA sequences encoding the same CDR3. The rearrangement links TRBV5-6 to TRBJ2-7; no definite D call. Per germline, CDR1 SGHDT and CDR2 YYEEEE. Deletions cut 0 bases from V and 3 bases from J, with 10 bases between. This CDR3 contains 14 residues. The CDR3 is CASSLAGGSYEQYF. The CDR3 DNA sequence: TGTGCCAGCAGCTTGGCCGGCGGCAGCTACGAGCAGTACTTC.

V is TRBV9 and J is TRBJ2-3, with a weak D call TRBD2 (6 bases). Deletions cut 2 bases from V and 3 bases from J, with 13 bases between. In germline, CDR1 is SGDLS, CDR2 YYNGEE. This CDR3 comprises 15 residues. The CDR3 reads CASSVEGVGTDTQYF. The DNA of the CDR3 is TGTGCCAGCAGCGTGGAGGGAGTGGGAACAGATACGCAGTATTTT. Looking up the rest from reference TRBV9 and TRBJ2-3 gives the full variable domain: DSGVTQTPKHLITATGQRVTLRCSPRSGDLSVYWYQQSLDQGLQFLIQYYNGEERAKGNILERFSAQQFPDLHSELNLSSLELGDSALYFCASSVEGVGTDTQYFGPGTRLTVL.

The chain joins TRBV29-1 to TRBJ1-3; possible D gene TRBD1, 5 bases. Germline V gene data show CDR1 as SQVTM and CDR2 as ANQGSEA. This CDR3 region has 13 residues. V lost 4 bases, J lost 4 bases, and 11 bases lay in between. CDR3 nucleotides: TGCAGCGTTGGGGGCAGCTCAGGAAACACCATATATTTT. It encodes CSVGGSSGNTIYF.

V usage is TRBV25-1 and J usage is TRBJ1-1; the D gene is possibly TRBD1 (5 bases). Per the germline V gene, CDR1 is MGHDK and CDR2 is SYGVNS. This CDR3 spans 15 amino acids. V was trimmed by 4 bases and J by 6 bases, leaving 18 bases between them. CDR3 amino acids: CASSARRVGFSEAFF. DNA of the CDR3: TGTGCCAGCAGTGCACGCAGGGTGGGATTTTCTGAAGCTTTCTTT. Variable domain in full (rest from reference TRBV25-1 and TRBJ1-1): EADIYQTPRYLVIGTGKKITLECSQTMGHDKMYWYQQDPGMELHLIHYSYGVNSTEKGDLSSESTVSRIRTEHFPLTLESARPSHTSQYLCASSARRVGFSEAFFGQGTRLTVV.

The rearrangement joins TRBV2 to TRBJ1-4; D may be TRBD1 (5 bases). The V gene lost 5 bases and the J gene lost 8 bases, with 18 bases spanning the gap. Germline V gene sequence: CDR1 SNHLY, CDR2 FYNNEI. This CDR3 region has 15 residues. CDR3 bases: TGTGCCAGCAGTTTCGGGACTTCTACTTCCGAAAAACTGTTTTTT. Protein product: CASSFGTSTSEKLFF.

The chain is built from TRBV9 and TRBJ1-4; 10 bases fit TRBD1. The CDR3 has 16 residues. Germline loops: CDR1 SGDLS, CDR2 YYNGEE. J was trimmed by 0 bases and V by 3 bases; bases with no gene match: 2. CDR3 sequence reads: CASSAGQGATNEKLFF. The CDR3 DNA is TGTGCCAGCAGCGCCGGACAGGGGGCAACTAATGAAAAACTGTTTTTT.

The gene calls are TRBV7-8 and TRBJ1-1, with 7 bases identical to TRBD1. Germline CDR1 is SGHVS and CDR2 is FQNEAQ. The CDR3 consists of 14 residues. The trim removed 2 bases at V and 6 bases at J, leaving 6 bases unmatched. The CDR3 DNA sequence: TGTGCCAGCAGCTTACGGTTCAGGGGGGCTGAAGCTTTCTTT. Its translation is CASSLRFRGAEAFF.

The J gene is TRBJ2-1, the V gene TRBV5-1, with D possibly matching TRBD2 (5 bases). Germline-derived CDR1 and CDR2 are SGHRS and YFSETQ. Trimming stripped 4 bases from V and 5 bases from J, with 16 bases between. This CDR3 has 15 amino acids. CDR3 in amino acids: CASSPGRLADNEQFF. The DNA for the CDR3 is TGCGCCAGCAGCCCTGGCCGCCTAGCAGACAATGAGCAGTTCTTC.

The chain is built from TRBV14 and TRBJ2-3; D perhaps matches TRBD1 (5 bases). The CDR3 spans 15 residues. Per the germline V gene, CDR1 is SGHDN and CDR2 is FVKESK. V lost 5 bases, J lost 3 bases, and 15 bases lay in between. CDR3 region: CASSASGPGTDTQYF. CDR3 coding DNA: TGTGCCAGCAGCGCTAGTGGGCCAGGGACAGATACGCAGTATTTT. Looking up the rest from reference TRBV14 and TRBJ2-3 gives the full variable domain: EAGVTQFPSHSVIEKGQTVTLRCDPISGHDNLYWYRRVMGKEIKFLLHFVKESKQDESGMPNNRFLAERTGGTYSTLKVQPAELEDSGVYFCASSASGPGTDTQYFGPGTRLTVL.

The genes are TRBV30 and TRBJ1-1; D possibly corresponds to TRBD1 (5 bases). This CDR3 region has 14 residues. Germline V gene sequence: CDR1 GTSNPN, CDR2 SVGIG (reference sequence). The V gene lost 1 base and the J gene lost 5 bases, with 14 bases spanning the gap. The CDR3 DNA follows: TGTGCCTGGAGTGGGACGGGGGGGTGGACTGAAGCTTTCTTT. This gives the protein CAWSGTGGWTEAFF. The full variable domain, its missing parts supplied by reference TRBV30 and TRBJ1-1, is SQTIHQWPATLVQPVGSPLSLECTVEGTSNPNLYWYRQAAGRGLQLLFYSVGIGQISSEVPQNLSASRPQDRQFILSSKKLLLSDSGFYLCAWSGTGGWTEAFFGQGTRLTVV.

This CDR3 is CASRTGSQPQHF. The DNA of the CDR3 is TGTGCCAGTCGAACAGGGTCCCAGCCCCAGCATTTT. V and J are TRBV19 and TRBJ1-5; TRBD1 is a possible D gene (6 bases). The germline V and J ends were trimmed by 8 bases and 7 bases, with 12 bases remaining between them. CDR1 and CDR2 from the germline V gene are LNHDA and SQIVND (reference sequence). The CDR3 spans 12 residues.

The rearrangement joins TRBV2 to TRBJ2-5, with D tentatively TRBD2 (5 bases). Germline V gene data show CDR1 as SNHLY and CDR2 as FYNNEI. This CDR3 is 13 amino acids long. The germline V and J ends were trimmed by 4 bases and 5 bases, with 11 bases remaining between them. CDR3 in amino acids: CASSGSGLETQYF. The CDR3 DNA reads as TGTGCCAGCAGTGGTTCGGGGTTGGAGACCCAGTACTTC.

This clone was found once. The gene calls are TRBV11-2 and TRBJ2-7, with D possibly TRBD2 on 6 matching bases. V shed 2 bases and J shed 5 bases, with 13 bases lying between them. This CDR3 is built from 14 residues. CDR1 SGHAT and CDR2 FQNNGV come from the germline V gene. In DNA form, the CDR3 reads TGTGCCAGCAGCTTATTGACGGGGGTTCACGAGCAGTACTTC. Its protein is CASSLLTGVHEQYF. The full variable domain, completed using reference TRBV11-2 and TRBJ2-7, is EAGVAQSPRYKIIEKRQSVAFWCNPISGHATLYWYQQILGQGPKLLIQFQNNGVVDDSQLPKDRFSAERLKGVDSTLKIQPAKLEDSAVYLCASSLLTGVHEQYFGPGTRLTVT.

CDR3 amino acids: CASSFSRGPGELFF. CDR3 bases: TGTGCCAGCAGTTTTTCAAGGGGGCCCGGGGAGCTGTTTTTT. The chain carries TRBV25-1 and TRBJ2-2; 7 bases line up with TRBD1. Trimming took 5 bases from V and 6 from J; bases not matched to a gene: 6. Germline CDR1 MGHDK, CDR2 SYGVNS. CDR3 length: 14 amino acids.

The V call is TRBV5-4, the J call TRBJ1-6, with TRBD1 matching 8 bases. In germline, CDR1 is SGHNT, CDR2 YYREEE (reference sequence). J gave up 14 bases and V 4 bases, and 14 bases lay outside the gene matches. The CDR3 is 15 amino acids. The DNA of the CDR3 is TGTGCCAGCAGCCGACGGACAGGGCCTGAGGGGACCCTCCACTTT. This gives the protein CASSRRTGPEGTLHF.

This clone appeared a few times. The rearrangement links TRBV6-1 to TRBJ1-1; D is ambiguous. The CDR3 loop spans 12 amino acids. Germline V gene sequence: CDR1 MNHNS, CDR2 SASEGT. The ends were cut back, 2 bases at V and 11 bases at J, with 12 bases in the middle. CDR3 residues: CASSERGREAFF. The CDR3 DNA sequence: TGTGCCAGCAGTGAAAGAGGTAGGGAGGCTTTCTTT.

V gene TRBV11-2 combines with J gene TRBJ1-1; perhaps TRBD1 as D (5 bases). Germline V gives CDR1 SGHAT, CDR2 FQNNGV. V was shortened by 1 base and J by 5 bases, with 11 bases between the two germline ends. This CDR3 has 14 residues. The CDR3: CASSLASRGTEAFF. The CDR3 nucleotides read TGTGCCAGCAGCTTAGCGAGTCGGGGGACTGAAGCTTTCTTT.